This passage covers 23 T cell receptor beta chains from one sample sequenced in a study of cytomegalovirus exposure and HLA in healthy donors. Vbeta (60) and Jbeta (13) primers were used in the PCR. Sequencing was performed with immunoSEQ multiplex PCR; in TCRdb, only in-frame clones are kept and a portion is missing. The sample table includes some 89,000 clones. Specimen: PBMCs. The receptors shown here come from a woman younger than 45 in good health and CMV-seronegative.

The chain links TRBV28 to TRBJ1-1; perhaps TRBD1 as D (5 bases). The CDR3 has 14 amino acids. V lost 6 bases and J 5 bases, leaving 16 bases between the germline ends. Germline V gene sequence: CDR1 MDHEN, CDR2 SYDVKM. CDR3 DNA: TGTGCCAGCAGACCTTACAGGCTGGGGACTGAAGCTTTCTTT. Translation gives CASRPYRLGTEAFF.

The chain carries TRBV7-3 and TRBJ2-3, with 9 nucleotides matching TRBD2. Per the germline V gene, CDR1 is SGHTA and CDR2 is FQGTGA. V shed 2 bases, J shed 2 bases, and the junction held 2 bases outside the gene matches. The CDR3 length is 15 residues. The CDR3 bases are TGTGCCAGCAGCTTAGCGGGAGGGCCCACAGATACGCAGTATTTT. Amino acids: CASSLAGGPTDTQYF.

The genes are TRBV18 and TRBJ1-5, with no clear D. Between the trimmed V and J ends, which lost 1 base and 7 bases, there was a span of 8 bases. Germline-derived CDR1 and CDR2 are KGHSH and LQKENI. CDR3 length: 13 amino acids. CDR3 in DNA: TGTGCCAGCTCACCACGGGAGGACCAGCCCCAGCATTTT. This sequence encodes CASSPREDQPQHF.

The CDR3 DNA reads TGTGCCAGCAGTTTATCGGGGGGCCAACAGCCCCAGCATTTT. As protein: CASSLSGGQQPQHF. J is TRBJ1-5 and V is TRBV28; maybe TRBD1 (6 bases). The V end was cut by 1 base, the J end by 7 bases, with 11 bases between. Germline V gives CDR1 MDHEN, CDR2 SYDVKM. This CDR3 contains 14 residues.

The CDR3 bases are TGTGCCAGCAGTCAGGGGGCTCTGGGGACTGAAGCTTTCTTT. It encodes CASSQGALGTEAFF. The chain carries TRBV11-2 and TRBJ1-1; 8 bases agree with TRBD1. The germline gives CDR1 SGHAT, CDR2 FQNNGV. This CDR3 is 14 amino acids long. J lost 5 bases, V lost 6 bases, and 8 bases had no gene match.

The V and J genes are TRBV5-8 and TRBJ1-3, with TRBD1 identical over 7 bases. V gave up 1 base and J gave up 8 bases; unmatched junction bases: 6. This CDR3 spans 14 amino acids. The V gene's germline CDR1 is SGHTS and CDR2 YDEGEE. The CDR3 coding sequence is TGTGCCAGCAGCTTGCGAGGGGGCGCGGACACCATATATTTT. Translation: CASSLRGGADTIYF.

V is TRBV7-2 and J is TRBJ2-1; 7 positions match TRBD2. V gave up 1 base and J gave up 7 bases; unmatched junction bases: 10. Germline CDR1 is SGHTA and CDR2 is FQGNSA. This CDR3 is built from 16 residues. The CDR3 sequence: CASSLGGGPTSNEQFF. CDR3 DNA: TGTGCCAGCAGCTTAGGGGGAGGGCCTACCTCGAATGAGCAGTTCTTC. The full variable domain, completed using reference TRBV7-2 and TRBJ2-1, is GAGVSQSPSNKVTEKGKDVELRCDPISGHTALYWYRQSLGQGLEFLIYFQGNSAPDKSGLPSDRFSAERTGGSVSTLTIQRTQQEDSAVYLCASSLGGGPTSNEQFFGPGTRLTVL.

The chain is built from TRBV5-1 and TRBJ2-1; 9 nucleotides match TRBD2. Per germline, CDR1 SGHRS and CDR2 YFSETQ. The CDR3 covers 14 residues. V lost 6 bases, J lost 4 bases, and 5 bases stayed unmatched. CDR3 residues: CASKLAGIYNEQFF. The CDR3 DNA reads TGCGCCAGCAAACTAGCGGGTATATACAATGAGCAGTTCTTC.

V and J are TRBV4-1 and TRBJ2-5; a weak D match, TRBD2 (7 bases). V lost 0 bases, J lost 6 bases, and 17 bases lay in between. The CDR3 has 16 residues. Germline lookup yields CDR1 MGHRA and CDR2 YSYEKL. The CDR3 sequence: CASSQDPLGGQQTQYF. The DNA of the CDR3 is TGCGCCAGCAGCCAAGACCCTCTGGGGGGGCAGCAGACCCAGTACTTC.

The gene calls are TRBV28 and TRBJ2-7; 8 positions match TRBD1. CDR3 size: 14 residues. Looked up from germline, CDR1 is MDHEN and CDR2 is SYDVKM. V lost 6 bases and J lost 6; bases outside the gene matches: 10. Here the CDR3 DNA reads TGTGCCAGCAGCCTCGGACAGGGAATTAGCGAGCAGTACTTC. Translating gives CASSLGQGISEQYF.

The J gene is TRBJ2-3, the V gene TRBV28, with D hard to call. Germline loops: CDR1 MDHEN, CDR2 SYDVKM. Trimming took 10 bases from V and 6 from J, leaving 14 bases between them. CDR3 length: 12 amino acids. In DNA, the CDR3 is TGTGCCACCCCAGAATACCGCGATACGCAGTATTTT. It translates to CATPEYRDTQYF.

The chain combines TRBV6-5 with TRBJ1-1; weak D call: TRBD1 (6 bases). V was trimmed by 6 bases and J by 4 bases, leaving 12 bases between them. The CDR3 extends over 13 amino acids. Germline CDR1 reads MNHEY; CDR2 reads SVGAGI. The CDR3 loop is CASRGARSTEAFF. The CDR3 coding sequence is TGTGCCAGCAGGGGGGCGCGGAGCACTGAAGCTTTCTTT.

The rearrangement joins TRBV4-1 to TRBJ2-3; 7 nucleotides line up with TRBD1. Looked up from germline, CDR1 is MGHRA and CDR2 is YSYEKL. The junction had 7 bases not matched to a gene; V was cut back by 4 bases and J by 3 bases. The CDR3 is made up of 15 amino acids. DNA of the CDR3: TGCGCCAGCAGCCCGGGACAGTCCCGAACAGATACGCAGTATTTT. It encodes CASSPGQSRTDTQYF.

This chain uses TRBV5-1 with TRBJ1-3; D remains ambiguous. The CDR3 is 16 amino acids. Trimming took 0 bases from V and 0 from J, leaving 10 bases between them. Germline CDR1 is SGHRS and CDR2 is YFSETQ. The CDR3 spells CASSLDGPSSGNTIYF. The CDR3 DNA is TGCGCCAGCAGCTTGGATGGCCCTAGCTCTGGAAACACCATATATTTT.

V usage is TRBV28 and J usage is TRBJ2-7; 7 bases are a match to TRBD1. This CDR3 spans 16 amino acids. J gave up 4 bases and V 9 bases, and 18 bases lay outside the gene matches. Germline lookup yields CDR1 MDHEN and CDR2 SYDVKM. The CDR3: CASVPEGQGVGYEQYF. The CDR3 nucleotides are TGTGCCAGTGTACCCGAGGGCCAGGGGGTAGGGTACGAGCAGTACTTC.

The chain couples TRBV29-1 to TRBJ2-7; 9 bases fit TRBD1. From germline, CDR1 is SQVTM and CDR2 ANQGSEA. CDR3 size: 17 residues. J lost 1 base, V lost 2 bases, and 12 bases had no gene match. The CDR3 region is CSVEWGDRDRASYEQYF. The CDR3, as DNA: TGCAGCGTTGAATGGGGAGACCGGGACAGGGCATCCTACGAGCAGTACTTC.

The CDR3 coding sequence is TGTGCCAGCAGCTACCGACAGGACCTGAACACTGAAGCTTTCTTT. Residues: CASSYRQDLNTEAFF. The V gene is TRBV5-6, the J gene TRBJ1-1, with a tentative D call TRBD1 (6 bases). The germline CDR1 and CDR2 sequences are SGHDT and YYEEEE. The CDR3 consists of 15 residues. Trimming shortened V by 3 bases and J by 0 bases, and 12 bases separated the two germline ends.

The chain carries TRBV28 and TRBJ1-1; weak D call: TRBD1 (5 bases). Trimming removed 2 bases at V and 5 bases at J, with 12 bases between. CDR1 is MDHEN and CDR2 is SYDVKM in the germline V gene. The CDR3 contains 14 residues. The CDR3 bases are TGTGCCAGCAGTTTAGGGCAGGGTGAAACTGAAGCTTTCTTT. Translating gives CASSLGQGETEAFF.

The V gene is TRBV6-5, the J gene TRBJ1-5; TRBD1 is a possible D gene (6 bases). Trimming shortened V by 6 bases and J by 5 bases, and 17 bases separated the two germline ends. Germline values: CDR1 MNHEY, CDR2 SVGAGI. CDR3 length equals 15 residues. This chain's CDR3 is CASSQQGFGDQPQHF. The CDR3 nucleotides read TGTGCCAGCAGCCAACAGGGTTTTGGAGATCAGCCCCAGCATTTT.

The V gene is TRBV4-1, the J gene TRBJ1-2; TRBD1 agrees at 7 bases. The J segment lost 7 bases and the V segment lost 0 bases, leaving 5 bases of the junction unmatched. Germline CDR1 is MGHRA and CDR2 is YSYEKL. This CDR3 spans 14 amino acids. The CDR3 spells CASSQEGTVAGYTF. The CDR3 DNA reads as TGCGCCAGCAGCCAAGAAGGGACAGTGGCTGGCTACACCTTC.

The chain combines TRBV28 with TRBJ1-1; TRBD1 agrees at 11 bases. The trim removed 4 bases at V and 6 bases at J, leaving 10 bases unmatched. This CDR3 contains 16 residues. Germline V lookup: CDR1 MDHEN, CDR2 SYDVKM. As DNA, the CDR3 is TGTGCCAGCAGTTCTCAGGGGACAGGGGGTTTGGCTGAAGCTTTCTTT. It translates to CASSSQGTGGLAEAFF.

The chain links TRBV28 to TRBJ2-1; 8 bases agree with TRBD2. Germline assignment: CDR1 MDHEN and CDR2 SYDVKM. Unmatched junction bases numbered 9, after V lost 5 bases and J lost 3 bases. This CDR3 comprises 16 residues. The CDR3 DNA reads TGTGCCAGCAGTCTACCAACTAGCGGAGGCTACAATGAGCAGTTCTTC. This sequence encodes CASSLPTSGGYNEQFF. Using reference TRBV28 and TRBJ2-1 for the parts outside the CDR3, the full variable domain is DVKVTQSSRYLVKRTGEKVFLECVQDMDHENMFWYRQDPGLGLRLIYFSYDVKMKEKGDIPEGYSVSREKKERFSLILESASTNQTSMYLCASSLPTSGGYNEQFFGPGTRLTVL.

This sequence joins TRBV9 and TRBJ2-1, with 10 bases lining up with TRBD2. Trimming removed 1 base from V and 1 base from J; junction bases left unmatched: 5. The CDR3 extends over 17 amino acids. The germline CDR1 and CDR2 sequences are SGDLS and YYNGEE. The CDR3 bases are TGTGCCAGCAGCGTAAGCAGCGGGGGGGCATCCTACAATGAGCAGTTCTTC. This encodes CASSVSSGGASYNEQFF. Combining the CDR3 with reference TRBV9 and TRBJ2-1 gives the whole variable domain DSGVTQTPKHLITATGQRVTLRCSPRSGDLSVYWYQQSLDQGLQFLIQYYNGEERAKGNILERFSAQQFPDLHSELNLSSLELGDSALYFCASSVSSGGASYNEQFFGPGTRLTVL.